Below, 27 T cell receptor beta chains from the same sample are listed, as sequenced in a study of regulatory T cells in long-lasting Graves disease. Sample time point: newly diagnosed GD, antithyroid drugs for less than 3 months. PBMC RNA was the source of the TCR library. Researchers made TCR beta libraries by using iRepertoire HTBI primers and running Arm-PCR on CDR3 regions. TCRdb re-derived calls from the multiplex PCR reads in MiXCR, one entry per CDR3 protein. The data hold about 220,000 distinct CDR3 sequences, with around 19% observed a single time. The data also belong to a second study, concerning T cells in Graves' hyperthyroidism and ophthalmopathy.

Material: peripheral blood mononuclear cells (PBMCs), obtained at new diagnosis, from a patient treated with antithyroid drugs. The receptors originated from a woman in her twenties or thirties with Graves disease.

Of note for this clonotype: A clone one base away is much larger, so this may be a read error. The chain has TRBV11-3 and TRBJ2-1; 8 nucleotides line up with TRBD1. The CDR3 extends over 13 amino acids. The germline V gene encodes CDR1 SGHNT and CDR2 YENEEA. Here the CDR3 reads CANSPTGVGEQFF. The CDR3 DNA follows: TGTGCCAACAGCCCGACAGGGGTCGGGGAGCAGTTCTTC.

This clonotype was seen a single time. The V call is TRBV30, the J call TRBJ2-3, with a tentative D call TRBD1 (6 bases). The J call is doubtful: the DNA matches TRBJ2-7 better. Germline V gene sequence: CDR1 GTSNPN, CDR2 SVGIG (reference sequence). The CDR3 sequence is 13 residues long. The CDR3 region is CAWSVRGKDEQYF. CDR3 DNA sequence: TGTGCCTGGAGTGTAAGGGGGAAGGACGAGCAGTACTTC.

This clonotype was counted at least ten times. The chain links TRBV12-3 or TRBV12-4 to TRBJ2-5, with D uncertain. V shed 2 bases and J shed 5 bases, with 12 bases lying between them. The CDR3 extends over 14 amino acids. In DNA form, the CDR3 reads TGTGCCAGCAGTTTAAAGTCTTCGCGGGAGACCCAGTACTTC. Its translation: CASSLKSSRETQYF.

Ten or more counts support this clonotype. The chain employs TRBV6-2 or TRBV6-3 and TRBJ1-1; D might be TRBD1 (6 bases). Trimming shortened V by 5 bases and J by 4 bases, and 14 bases separated the two germline ends. The germline CDR1 and CDR2 sequences are MNHEY and SVGEGT. This CDR3 contains 14 residues. DNA of the CDR3: TGTGCCAGCAGTGAACAGGGATACAGCACTGAAGCTTTCTTT. Translating it yields CASSEQGYSTEAFF.

This chain joins TRBV6-2 or TRBV6-3 and TRBJ2-3, with 12 bases lining up with TRBD2. Germline V gene lookup returns CDR1 MNHEY and CDR2 SVGEGT. The V segment lost 5 bases and the J segment 2 bases; nucleotides outside the gene matches: 11. The CDR3 covers 18 residues. DNA for the CDR3: TGTGCCAGCAGTGAAGCTAGCGGGGGGGCCACGGACACAGATACGCAGTATTTT. It specifies CASSEASGGATDTDTQYF.

The chain couples TRBV28 to TRBJ2-3; 9 bases map to TRBD2. Germline V gives CDR1 MDHEN, CDR2 SYDVKM. V was clipped by 8 bases and J by 4 bases; unmatched bases: 4. This CDR3 contains 13 residues. In DNA form, the CDR3 reads TGTGCCAGCGTAGCGGGGGAGCCAGATACGCAGTATTTT. Translation: CASVAGEPDTQYF.

The chain employs TRBV2 and TRBJ2-1; D might be TRBD1 or TRBD2, each matching 5 bases. V shed 2 bases and J shed 8 bases, with 28 bases lying between them. The CDR3 has 19 amino acids. CDR1 and CDR2 from the germline V gene are SNHLY and FYNNEI. The CDR3 nucleotides are TGTGCCAGCAGTGAACCCCGGGACCTTTACGGGAAAAACCGGGATGAGCAGTTCTTC. Amino acids: CASSEPRDLYGKNRDEQFF. The full variable domain, completed using reference TRBV2 and TRBJ2-1, is EPEVTQTPSHQVTQMGQEVILRCVPISNHLYFYWYRQILGQKVEFLVSFYNNEISEKSEIFDDQFSVERPDGSNFTLKIRSTKLEDSAMYFCASSEPRDLYGKNRDEQFFGPGTRLTVL.

The table lists this clonotype with many counts. This chain uses TRBV28 with TRBJ2-1; D might be TRBD2 (5 bases). With 8 bases removed from V and 3 bases from J, the gap between germline ends came to 14 bases. The CDR3 contains 14 residues. Germline loops: CDR1 MDHEN, CDR2 SYDVKM. Here the CDR3 reads CASLPDGNYNEQFF. The CDR3 DNA sequence: TGTGCCAGCCTCCCGGACGGGAACTACAATGAGCAGTTCTTC. The full variable domain, in which reference TRBV28 and TRBJ2-1 provide the parts outside the CDR3, is DVKVTQSSRYLVKRTGEKVFLECVQDMDHENMFWYRQDPGLGLRLIYFSYDVKMKEKGDIPEGYSVSREKKERFSLILESASTNQTSMYLCASLPDGNYNEQFFGPGTRLTVL.

In this sample, this clonotype turned up a few times. The genes are TRBV6-2 or TRBV6-3 and TRBJ2-1; 12 nucleotides align to TRBD2. This CDR3 region has 15 residues. Losses at the gene ends were 6 bases for V and 7 bases for J; bases not matched to a gene: 7. The V gene's germline CDR1 is MNHEY and CDR2 SVGEGT. This chain's CDR3 is CASRLLAGGGNEQFF. CDR3 DNA sequence: TGTGCCAGCAGATTACTAGCGGGAGGTGGAAATGAGCAGTTCTTC.

The chain combines TRBV18 with TRBJ2-1; TRBD2 agrees at 12 bases. Germline-derived CDR1 and CDR2 are KGHSH and LQKENI. CDR3 length: 15 residues. V shed 3 bases and J 4 bases; nucleotides not matched to a gene: 1. CDR3 in DNA: TGTGCCAGCTCACCGACTAGCGGGGGTTACAATGAGCAGTTCTTC. This gives the protein CASSPTSGGYNEQFF.

The chain couples TRBV19 to TRBJ1-5; perhaps TRBD1 as D (5 bases). The CDR3 sequence is 13 residues long. In germline, CDR1 is LNHDA, CDR2 SQIVND (reference sequence). V lost 6 bases and J lost 2, with 8 bases in between. CDR3 protein: CASRAGGNQPQHF. The CDR3 DNA reads as TGTGCCAGTAGAGCGGGGGGCAATCAGCCCCAGCATTTT.

This clonotype was counted ten times or more. This sequence joins TRBV18 and TRBJ2-6; a possible D gene is TRBD1 (5 bases). V was pared by 3 bases and J by 4 bases, with 13 bases between. The length of the CDR3 is 16 residues. The germline gives CDR1 KGHSH, CDR2 LQKENI. The CDR3 nucleotides read TGTGCCAGCTCACCTAAGGACATGGGGGGGGCCAACGTCCTGACTTTC. Translating gives CASSPKDMGGANVLTF.

This clonotype was seen ten or more times. The chain uses TRBV6-2 or TRBV6-3 and TRBJ1-5, with TRBD1 as a possible D gene (5 bases). This CDR3 is built from 15 residues. Trimming pared 4 bases from V and 0 bases from J, leaving 10 bases between. The germline V gene encodes CDR1 MNHEY and CDR2 SVGEGT. DNA for the CDR3: TGTGCCAGCAGTTTCAGGGCGGGTAGCAATCAGCCCCAGCATTTT. It specifies CASSFRAGSNQPQHF.

This clonotype was observed many times. The chain recombines TRBV9 with TRBJ1-1; possibly TRBD1 for D (6 bases). The V end was cut by 0 bases, the J end by 5 bases, with 14 bases between. CDR1 SGDLS and CDR2 YYNGEE come from the germline V gene. CDR3 length: 15 amino acids. CDR3 residues: CASSVGGRGLTEAFF. CDR3 bases: TGTGCCAGCAGCGTAGGGGGCAGGGGATTAACTGAAGCTTTCTTT.

The V and J genes are TRBV24-1 and TRBJ2-1, with TRBD2 matching 16 bases. The V gene end was trimmed by 3 bases and the J gene end by 1 base; junction bases not matched to a gene: 11. This CDR3 has 21 residues. CDR1 and CDR2 from the germline V gene are KGHDR and SFDVKD. The CDR3 sequence is CATSDGDRGLAGGFSYNEQFF. DNA of the CDR3: TGTGCCACCAGTGATGGCGACCGGGGACTAGCGGGAGGGTTTTCCTACAATGAGCAGTTCTTC.

This clonotype occurred a few times. J is TRBJ1-4 and V is TRBV25-1; no definite D call. Germline V gives CDR1 MGHDK, CDR2 SYGVNS. Trimming left V 4 bases short and J 5 bases short, with 11 bases between. The CDR3 loop spans 14 amino acids. CDR3 amino acids: CASSGGHSNEKLFF. The DNA of the CDR3 is TGTGCCAGCAGTGGGGGTCACAGCAATGAAAAACTGTTTTTT.

This clonotype has more than one count but fewer than ten. This chain links TRBV6-2 or TRBV6-3 with TRBJ2-7; possible D gene TRBD2, 6 bases. CDR3 size: 15 residues. V was clipped by 6 bases and J by 2 bases, with 17 bases between them. From germline, CDR1 is MNHEY and CDR2 SVGEGT. The CDR3 DNA reads TGTGCCAGCAGGGAAAGGGGACTCGGTCCCTACGAGCAGTACTTC. It specifies CASRERGLGPYEQYF.

The chain couples TRBV27 to TRBJ2-1; 7 bases fit TRBD1. This CDR3 is 14 amino acids long. The germline V gene encodes CDR1 MNHEY and CDR2 SMNVEV (reference sequence). The junction had 2 bases not matched to a gene; V was cut back by 4 bases and J by 2 bases. CDR3 amino acids: CASSSGQTYNEQFF. CDR3 nucleotide sequence: TGTGCCAGCAGTTCGGGACAGACCTACAATGAGCAGTTCTTC.

A word on this clonotype: This may stem from a read error, because a much larger clone lies one nucleotide away. V is TRBV18 and J is TRBJ1-4; D is possibly TRBD1 (6 bases). This CDR3 is 14 amino acids long. Germline CDR1 KGHSH, CDR2 LQKENI. V gave up 3 bases and J gave up 7 bases, with 12 bases separating them. CDR3 sequence: CASSPGRGTEKLFF. CDR3 bases: TGTGCCAGCTCACCGGGAAGGGGGACTGAAAAACTGTTTTTT.

This clonotype was observed many times. V is TRBV11-3 and J is TRBJ2-7; D is tentatively TRBD1 or TRBD2 (5 bases each). Germline V gene lookup returns CDR1 SGHNT and CDR2 YENEEA. Trimming stripped 0 bases from V and 3 bases from J, with 12 bases between. The CDR3 loop spans 15 amino acids. The CDR3 protein is CASSLDRDGFYEQYF. The CDR3 DNA reads as TGTGCCAGCAGCTTAGATCGGGACGGTTTCTACGAGCAGTACTTC.

This clonotype has at least ten counts. The chain uses TRBV28 and TRBJ1-2; D not certain. Germline V gives CDR1 MDHEN, CDR2 SYDVKM. The CDR3 is 14 residues long. Trimming took off 5 bases at V and 8 bases at J, with 18 bases between the two ends. The CDR3 DNA sequence: TGTGCCAGCAGTCGCCCCCACACGCCCATGGGCTACACCTTC. Translation gives CASSRPHTPMGYTF.

This chain connects TRBV10-3 to TRBJ2-6, with TRBD2 as a possible D gene (7 bases). CDR3 length equals 15 residues. The germline V gene has CDR1 ENHRY and CDR2 SYGVKD. V dropped 7 bases and J dropped 2 bases, with 12 bases sitting between them. CDR3 sequence (DNA): TGTGCCATCAAAGGGGGGGGGACTGGGGCCAACGTCCTGACTTTC. Translation gives CAIKGGGTGANVLTF.

This clonotype has a count of ten or more. V is TRBV28 and J is TRBJ2-7, with TRBD1 identical over 7 bases. The CDR3 extends over 16 amino acids. V trimming: 6 bases; J trimming: 2 bases; junction bases outside the gene matches: 13. Germline V gene lookup returns CDR1 MDHEN and CDR2 SYDVKM. CDR3 in DNA: TGTGCCAGCAGCTGGGCCCGGACAGGTGGGGCCTACGAGCAGTACTTC. Its protein is CASSWARTGGAYEQYF.

The chain is built from TRBV12-3 or TRBV12-4 and TRBJ1-4, with 9 nucleotides matching TRBD1. The CDR3 has 15 amino acids. The V and J ends lost 2 bases and 5 bases, in that order; junction bases with no gene match: 3. DNA of the CDR3: TGTGCCAGCAGTTTAAAGGGGACAGGGAATGAAAAACTGTTTTTT. It encodes CASSLKGTGNEKLFF.

There are many counts of this clonotype. The rearrangement joins TRBV6-2 or TRBV6-3 to TRBJ1-4; no definite D call. CDR1 is MNHEY, CDR2 SVGEGT, per germline. The CDR3 contains 15 residues. The ends were cut back, 4 bases at V and 2 bases at J, with 11 bases in the middle. The CDR3 coding sequence is TGTGCCAGCAGTTCCCCGGCGCGGACTAATGAAAAACTGTTTTTT. Its protein is CASSSPARTNEKLFF.

This clonotype was counted a few times. The chain is built from TRBV20-1 and TRBJ1-1; 8 nucleotides align to TRBD1. The length of the CDR3 is 17 residues. From germline, CDR1 is DFQATT and CDR2 SNEGSKA (reference sequence). After removal of 0 bases from V and 5 bases from J, the junction contained 14 bases not matched to a gene. CDR3 bases: TGCAGTGCTAGAGATCACTCTTTTTCGACAGGGGAAACTGAAGCTTTCTTT. Amino acids: CSARDHSFSTGETEAFF.

Ten or more counts support this clonotype. V usage is TRBV29-1 and J usage is TRBJ2-3, with a tentative D call TRBD2 (5 bases). Germline lookup yields CDR1 SQVTM and CDR2 ANQGSEA. This CDR3 has 12 amino acids. V was shortened by 4 bases and J by 0 bases, with 5 bases between the two germline ends. In DNA, the CDR3 is TGCAGCGTTGGAGGGAGCACAGATACGCAGTATTTT. It specifies CSVGGSTDTQYF.